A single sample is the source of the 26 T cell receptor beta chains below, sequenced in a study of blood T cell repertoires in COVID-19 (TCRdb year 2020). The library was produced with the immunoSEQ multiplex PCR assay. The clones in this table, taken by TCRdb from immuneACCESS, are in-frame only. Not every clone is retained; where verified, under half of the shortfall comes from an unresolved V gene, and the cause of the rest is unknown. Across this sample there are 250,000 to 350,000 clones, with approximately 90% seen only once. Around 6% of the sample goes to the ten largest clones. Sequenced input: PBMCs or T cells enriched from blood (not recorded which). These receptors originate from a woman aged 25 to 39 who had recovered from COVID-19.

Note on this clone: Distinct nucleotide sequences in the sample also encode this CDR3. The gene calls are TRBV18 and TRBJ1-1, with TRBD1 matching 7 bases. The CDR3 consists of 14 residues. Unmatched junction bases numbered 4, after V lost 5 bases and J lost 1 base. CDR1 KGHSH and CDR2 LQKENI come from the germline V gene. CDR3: CASSLGQQNTEAFF. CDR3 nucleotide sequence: TGTGCCAGCTCATTGGGACAGCAGAACACTGAAGCTTTCTTT.

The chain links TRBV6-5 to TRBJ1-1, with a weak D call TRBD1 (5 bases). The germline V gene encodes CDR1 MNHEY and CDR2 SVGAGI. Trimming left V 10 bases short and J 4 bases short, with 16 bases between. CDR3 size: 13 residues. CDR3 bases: TGTGCCATTTGGGGGGTTTTGGGCACTGAAGCTTTCTTT. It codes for CAIWGVLGTEAFF.

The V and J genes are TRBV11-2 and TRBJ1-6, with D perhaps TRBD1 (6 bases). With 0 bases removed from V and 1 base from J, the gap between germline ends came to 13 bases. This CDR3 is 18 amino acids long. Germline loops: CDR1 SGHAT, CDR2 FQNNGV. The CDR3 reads CASSLDRGRGSYNSPLHF. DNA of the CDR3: TGTGCCAGCAGCTTAGACCGGGGCAGGGGATCCTATAATTCACCCCTCCACTTT.

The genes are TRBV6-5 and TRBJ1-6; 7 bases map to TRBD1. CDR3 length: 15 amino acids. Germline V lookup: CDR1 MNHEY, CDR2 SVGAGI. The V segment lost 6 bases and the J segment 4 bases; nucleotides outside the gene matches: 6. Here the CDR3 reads CASRTGTAYNSPLHF. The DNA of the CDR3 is TGTGCCAGCAGAACCGGGACAGCTTATAATTCACCCCTCCACTTT.

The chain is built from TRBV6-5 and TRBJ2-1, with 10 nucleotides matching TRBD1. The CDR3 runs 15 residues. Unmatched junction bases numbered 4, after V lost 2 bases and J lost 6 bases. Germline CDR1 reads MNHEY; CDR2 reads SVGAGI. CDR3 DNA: TGTGCCAGCAGTTACCCCGGGACAGGGGTCAATGAGCAGTTCTTC. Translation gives CASSYPGTGVNEQFF.

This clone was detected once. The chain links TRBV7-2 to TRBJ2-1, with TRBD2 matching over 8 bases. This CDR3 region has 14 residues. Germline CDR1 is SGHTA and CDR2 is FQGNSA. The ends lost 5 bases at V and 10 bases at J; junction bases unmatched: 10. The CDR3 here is CASSRDGGGWEQFF. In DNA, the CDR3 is TGTGCCAGCAGCCGGGACGGGGGGGGCTGGGAGCAGTTCTTC.

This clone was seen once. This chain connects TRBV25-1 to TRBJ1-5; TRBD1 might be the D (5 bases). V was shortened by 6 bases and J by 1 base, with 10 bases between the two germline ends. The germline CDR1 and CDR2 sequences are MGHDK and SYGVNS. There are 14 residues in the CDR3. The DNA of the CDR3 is TGTGCCAGCAGGGGCCCAGGGAGCAATCAGCCCCAGCATTTT. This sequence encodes CASRGPGSNQPQHF.

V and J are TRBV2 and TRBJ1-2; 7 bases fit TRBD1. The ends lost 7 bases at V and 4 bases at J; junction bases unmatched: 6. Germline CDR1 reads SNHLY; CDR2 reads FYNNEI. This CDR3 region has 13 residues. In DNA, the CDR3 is TGTGCCAGCATCAGGGACAGCCTCTATGGCTACACCTTC. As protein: CASIRDSLYGYTF.

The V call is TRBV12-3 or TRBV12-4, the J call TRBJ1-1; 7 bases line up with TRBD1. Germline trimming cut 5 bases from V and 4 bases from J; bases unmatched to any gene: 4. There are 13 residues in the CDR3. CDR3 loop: CASSLQGSTEAFF. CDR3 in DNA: TGTGCCAGCAGTCTACAGGGGTCCACTGAAGCTTTCTTT.

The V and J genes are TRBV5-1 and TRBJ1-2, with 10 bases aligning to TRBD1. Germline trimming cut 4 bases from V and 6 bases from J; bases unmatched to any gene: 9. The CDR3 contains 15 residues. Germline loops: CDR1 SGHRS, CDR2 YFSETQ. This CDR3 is CASSTGGTGDNGYTF. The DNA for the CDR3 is TGCGCCAGCAGCACGGGCGGGACAGGGGACAATGGCTACACCTTC.

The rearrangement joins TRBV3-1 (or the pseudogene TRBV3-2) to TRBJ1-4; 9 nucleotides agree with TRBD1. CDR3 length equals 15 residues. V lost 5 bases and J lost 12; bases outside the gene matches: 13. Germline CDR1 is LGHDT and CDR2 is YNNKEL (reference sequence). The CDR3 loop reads CASSAGTGSVWELFF. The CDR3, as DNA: TGTGCCAGCAGCGCCGGGACAGGGAGCGTTTGGGAACTGTTTTTT.

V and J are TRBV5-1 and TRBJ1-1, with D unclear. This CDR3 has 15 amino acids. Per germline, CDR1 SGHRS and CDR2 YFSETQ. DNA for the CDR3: TGCGCGAGCTCCCCTCCCTCGGGGTTCGACACTGAAGCTTTCTTT. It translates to CASSPPSGFDTEAFF.

CDR3 in DNA: TGTGCCAGCAGTTACGCCGACACGAATAATTCACCCCTCCACTTT. This gives the protein CASSYADTNNSPLHF. The rearrangement joins TRBV6-5 to TRBJ1-6; D is undetermined. Germline V gene sequence: CDR1 MNHEY, CDR2 SVGAGI. The CDR3 extends over 15 amino acids. V lost 2 bases, J lost 5 bases, and 10 bases lay in between.

CDR3 protein: CASSEGTGPGNTIYF. The CDR3 nucleotides read TGTGCCAGCAGTGAAGGGACAGGGCCTGGAAACACCATATATTTT. The chain carries TRBV6-1 and TRBJ1-3; 8 nucleotides match TRBD1. V shed 1 base and J 2 bases; nucleotides not matched to a gene: 1. This CDR3 comprises 15 residues. CDR1 and CDR2 (germline): MNHNS, SASEGT.

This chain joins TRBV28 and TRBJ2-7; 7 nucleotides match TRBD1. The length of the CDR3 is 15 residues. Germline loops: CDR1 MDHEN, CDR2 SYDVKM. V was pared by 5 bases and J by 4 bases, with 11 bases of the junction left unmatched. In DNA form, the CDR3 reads TGTGCCAGCAGTATGAAGGACAGGTTTAGGTACGAGCAGTACTTC. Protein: CASSMKDRFRYEQYF.

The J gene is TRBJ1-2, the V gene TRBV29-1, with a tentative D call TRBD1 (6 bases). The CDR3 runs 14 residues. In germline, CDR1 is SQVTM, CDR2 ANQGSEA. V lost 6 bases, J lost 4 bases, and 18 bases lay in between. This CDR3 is CSVPPVRGGYGYTF. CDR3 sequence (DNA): TGCAGCGTACCTCCGGTCAGGGGCGGCTATGGCTACACCTTC.

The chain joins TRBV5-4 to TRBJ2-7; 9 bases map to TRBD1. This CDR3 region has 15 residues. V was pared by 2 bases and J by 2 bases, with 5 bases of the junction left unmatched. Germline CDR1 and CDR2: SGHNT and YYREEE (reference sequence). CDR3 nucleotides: TGTGCCAGCAGCTTACAGGGGGCCGGGGCCTACGAGCAGTACTTC. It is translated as CASSLQGAGAYEQYF.

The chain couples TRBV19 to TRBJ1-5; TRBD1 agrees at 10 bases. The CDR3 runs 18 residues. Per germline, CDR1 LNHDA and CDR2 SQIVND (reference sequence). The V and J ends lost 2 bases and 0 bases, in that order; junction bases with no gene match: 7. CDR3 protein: CASSIRGQGGYSNQPQHF. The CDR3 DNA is TGTGCCAGTAGTATAAGAGGACAGGGGGGATATAGCAATCAGCCCCAGCATTTT.

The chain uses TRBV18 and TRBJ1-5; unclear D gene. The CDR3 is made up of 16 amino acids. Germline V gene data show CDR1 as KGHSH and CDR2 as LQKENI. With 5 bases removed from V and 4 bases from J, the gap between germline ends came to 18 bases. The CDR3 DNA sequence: TGTGCCAGCTCAGGGTCCCTGGGAGGAGGAAATCAGCCCCAGCATTTT. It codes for CASSGSLGGGNQPQHF.

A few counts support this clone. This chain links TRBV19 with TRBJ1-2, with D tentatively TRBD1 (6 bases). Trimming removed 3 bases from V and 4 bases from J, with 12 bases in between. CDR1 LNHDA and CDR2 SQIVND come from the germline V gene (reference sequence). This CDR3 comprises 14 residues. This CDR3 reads CASSIRGGTYGYTF. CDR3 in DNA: TGTGCCAGTAGTATTAGGGGGGGGACCTATGGCTACACCTTC.

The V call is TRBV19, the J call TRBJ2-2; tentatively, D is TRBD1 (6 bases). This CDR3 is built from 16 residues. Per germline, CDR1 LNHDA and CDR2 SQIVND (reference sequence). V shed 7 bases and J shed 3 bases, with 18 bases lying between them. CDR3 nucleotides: TGTGCCAGTACTGGTACAGGGATTGGGTACACCGGGGAGCTGTTTTTT. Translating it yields CASTGTGIGYTGELFF.

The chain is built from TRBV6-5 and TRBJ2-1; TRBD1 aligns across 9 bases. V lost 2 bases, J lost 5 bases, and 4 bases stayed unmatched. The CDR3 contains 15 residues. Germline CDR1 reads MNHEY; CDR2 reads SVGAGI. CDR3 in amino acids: CASSYDRGVNNEQFF. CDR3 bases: TGTGCCAGCAGTTACGACAGGGGGGTTAACAATGAGCAGTTCTTC.

The CDR3 protein is CASSQEASMASTDTQYF. DNA of the CDR3: TGCGCCAGCAGCCAAGAGGCTAGCATGGCTAGCACAGATACGCAGTATTTT. V and J are TRBV4-3 and TRBJ2-3, with D perhaps matching TRBD2 (5 bases). The CDR3 runs to 17 residues. The V gene's germline CDR1 is LGHNA and CDR2 YSLEER. The V end lost 0 bases, the J end lost 0 bases, and 13 bases lay between the germline ends.

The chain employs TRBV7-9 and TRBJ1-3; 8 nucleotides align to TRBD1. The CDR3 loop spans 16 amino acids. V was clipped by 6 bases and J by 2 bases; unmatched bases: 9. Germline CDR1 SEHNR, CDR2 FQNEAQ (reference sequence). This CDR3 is CASRRQGNVAGNTIYF. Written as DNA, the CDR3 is TGTGCCAGCAGGAGACAGGGGAATGTTGCTGGAAACACCATATATTTT.

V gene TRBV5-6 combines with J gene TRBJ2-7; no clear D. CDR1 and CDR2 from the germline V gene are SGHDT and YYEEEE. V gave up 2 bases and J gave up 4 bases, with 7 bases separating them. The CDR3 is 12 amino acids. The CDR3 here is CASSLTTYEQYF. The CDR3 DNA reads TGTGCCAGCAGCTTAACGACATACGAGCAGTACTTC.

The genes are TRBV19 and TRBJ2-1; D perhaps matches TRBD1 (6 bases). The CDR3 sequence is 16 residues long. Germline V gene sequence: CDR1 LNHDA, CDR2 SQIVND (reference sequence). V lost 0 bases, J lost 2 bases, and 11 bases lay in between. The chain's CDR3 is CASSIDKGVAYNEQFF. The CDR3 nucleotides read TGTGCCAGTAGTATAGATAAGGGGGTGGCCTACAATGAGCAGTTCTTC. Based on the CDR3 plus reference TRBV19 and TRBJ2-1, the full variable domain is DGGITQSPKYLFRKEGQNVTLSCEQNLNHDAMYWYRQDPGQGLRLIYYSQIVNDFQKGDIAEGYSVSREKKESFPLTVTSAQKNPTAFYLCASSIDKGVAYNEQFFGPGTRLTVL.